The clone carrying this TCR beta chain was observed a single time. Trimming took 4 bases from V and 2 from J, leaving 15 bases between them. Germline V gene data show CDR1 as SGHDT and CDR2 as YYEEEE. CDR3 length: 15 amino acids. This sample stems from a study of blood T cells in healthy people across ages. For the second PCR, which ran for about 7 to 11 cycles, a sample-barcoded 5' primer and a J-beta primer mix were used. TCRdb re-analysed the 5' RACE reads in MiXCR, keeping a single row per CDR3 protein. The data hold hundreds of thousands of distinct CDR3 sequences, with around 49% observed a single time.

The chain is built from TRBV5-6 and TRBJ2-5; TRBD1 might be the D (5 bases). Sequenced input: blood. This clonotype originated in a man aged 25 to 45 in good health. This CDR3 reads CASSPIVAGQETQYF. In nucleotides, the CDR3 is TGTGCCAGCAGCCCCATCGTCGCAGGGCAAGAGACCCAGTACTTC.